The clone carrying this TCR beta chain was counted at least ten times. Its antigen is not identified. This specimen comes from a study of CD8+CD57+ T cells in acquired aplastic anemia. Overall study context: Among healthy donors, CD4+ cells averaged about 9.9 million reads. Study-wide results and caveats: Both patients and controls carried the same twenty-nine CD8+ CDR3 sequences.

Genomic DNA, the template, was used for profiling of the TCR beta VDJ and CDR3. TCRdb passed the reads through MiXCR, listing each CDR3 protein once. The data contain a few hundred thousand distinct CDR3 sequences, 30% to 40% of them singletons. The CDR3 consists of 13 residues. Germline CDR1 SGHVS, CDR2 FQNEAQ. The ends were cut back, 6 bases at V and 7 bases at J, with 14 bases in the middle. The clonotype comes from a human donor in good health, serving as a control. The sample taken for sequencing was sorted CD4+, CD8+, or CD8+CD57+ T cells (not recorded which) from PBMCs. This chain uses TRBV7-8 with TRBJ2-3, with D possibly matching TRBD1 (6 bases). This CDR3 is CASSTQGINTQYF. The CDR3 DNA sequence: TGTGCCAGCAGTACACAGGGTATTAATACGCAGTATTTT.